This note documents a single T cell receptor beta chain sequence. The assay was immunoSEQ multiplex PCR, and TCRdb's table has in-frame clones only and misses some. The sample lists fewer than 400,000 clones; 85% were seen once. V was cut by 5 bases and J by 14 bases, with 13 bases left in between. The CDR3 is 11 amino acids. The germline V gene encodes CDR1 SGHVS and CDR2 FQNEAQ. This sample is part of a study of blood T cell repertoires in COVID-19. Sequenced input: PBMCs or T cells enriched from blood (not recorded which). The TCR comes from a woman in her twenties or thirties who had been exposed to COVID-19. The gene calls are TRBV7-8 and TRBJ2-1; a weak D match, TRBD1 (5 bases). CDR3 sequence (DNA): TGTGCCAGCAGCCGCGGACAAGTGGAGTTCTTC. This codes for CASSRGQVEFF.